This passage covers 26 T cell receptor beta chains from one sample sequenced in a study of post-analysis software for immune sequencing data. cDNA libraries for TCR beta contained unique molecular identifiers. TCRdb called the PCR reads again in MiXCR, with one record for every CDR3 protein. The sample lists 700,000 to 900,000 distinct CDR3 sequences, about 45% occurring once. What these receptors recognize is not known. Study-wide findings and caveats: A handful of TRBV segments were significantly more frequent in patients than in controls. TRBV5-6, TRBV5-1 and TRBV20-1 were among these segments.

Sequencing was carried out using blood. All receptors come from a girl aged 5-17 years with multiple sclerosis.

The rearrangement joins TRBV15 to TRBJ2-3; 7 bases agree with TRBD2. This CDR3 is 17 amino acids long. In germline, CDR1 is LNHNV, CDR2 YYDKDF (reference sequence). V was pared by 3 bases and J by 2 bases, with 11 bases of the junction left unmatched. CDR3 region: CATSRNRPAGPTDTQYF. In DNA form, the CDR3 reads TGTGCCACCAGCAGGAACCGACCAGCGGGACCCACAGATACGCAGTATTTT.

This chain connects TRBV7-9 to TRBJ2-5; D assignment may be TRBD1 or TRBD2 (5 bases each). The DNA matches TRBJ2-7 better at its end, which makes the J call doubtful. The CDR3 spans 13 residues. Germline V gene data show CDR1 as SEHNR and CDR2 as FQNEAQ (reference sequence). In DNA, the CDR3 is TGTGCCAGCAGCTTCAGGGACCCCTGCGAGCAGTACTTC. This gives the protein CASSFRDPCEQYF.

This clonotype was counted a few times. This chain joins TRBV29-1 and TRBJ2-1; TRBD1 aligns across 7 bases. The CDR3 spans 13 residues. Per germline, CDR1 SQVTM and CDR2 ANQGSEA. Trimming cost V 2 bases and J 8 bases; bases outside gene matches: 6. The CDR3 bases are TGCAGCGTTGAACCTGACAGGGCAGATGAGCAGTTCTTC. Translating it yields CSVEPDRADEQFF.

In this sample, this clonotype turned up a few times. This chain connects TRBV28 to TRBJ1-2; D not resolved. This CDR3 comprises 13 residues. The germline V gene has CDR1 MDHEN and CDR2 SYDVKM. V lost 6 bases to trimming and J lost 4 bases, with 12 bases between them. The CDR3 bases are TGTGCCAGCAGCATAGACATTTTCTATGGCTACACCTTC. It translates to CASSIDIFYGYTF.

The chain carries TRBV5-1 and TRBJ1-1; D perhaps matches TRBD1 (5 bases). The CDR3 extends over 14 amino acids. CDR1 is SGHRS, CDR2 YFSETQ, per germline. The V and J ends lost 2 bases and 8 bases respectively, with 16 bases between them. In DNA, the CDR3 is TGCGCCAGCAGCTTCGACTCTAGAGGGACCGAAGCTTTCTTT. It encodes CASSFDSRGTEAFF.

This clonotype has a count of ten or more. The chain carries TRBV20-1 and TRBJ2-3; the D is unclear. The germline gives CDR1 DFQATT, CDR2 SNEGSKA (reference sequence). Trimming cost V 0 bases and J 3 bases, with 7 bases left between them. The CDR3 totals 13 residues. The CDR3 sequence is CSARDSLTDTQYF. CDR3 DNA sequence: TGCAGTGCTAGAGATAGTTTGACAGATACGCAGTATTTT.

This clonotype appeared a few times. The chain carries TRBV27 and TRBJ2-7, with TRBD2 as a possible D gene (6 bases). CDR3 length: 13 amino acids. Germline-derived CDR1 and CDR2 are MNHEY and SMNVEV (reference sequence). Trimming took 6 bases from V and 5 from J, leaving 14 bases between them. CDR3 nucleotides: TGTGCCAGCAGCACGGGACTGAAACACGAGCAGTACTTC. Translated: CASSTGLKHEQYF.

This chain connects TRBV20-1 to TRBJ1-6; 8 positions agree with TRBD1. This CDR3 has 16 amino acids. Germline CDR1 is DFQATT and CDR2 is SNEGSKA (reference sequence). With V trimmed by 3 bases and J by 0 bases, 4 bases remained unmatched. In DNA form, the CDR3 reads TGCAGTGCTAGTAGACAGGGGAGCTCCTATAATTCACCCCTCCACTTT. Translated, it gives CSASRQGSSYNSPLHF.

The chain has TRBV7-8 and TRBJ1-2; D might be TRBD1 (5 bases). The germline V gene has CDR1 SGHVS and CDR2 FQNEAQ. There are 13 residues in the CDR3. The V gene lost 5 bases and the J gene lost 8 bases, with 15 bases spanning the gap. The CDR3 spells CASSPRGSRGYTF. The CDR3 DNA reads as TGTGCCAGCAGCCCCCGGGGGTCTCGCGGCTACACCTTC.

The J gene is TRBJ2-1, the V gene TRBV12-3 or TRBV12-4; 10 nucleotides match TRBD2. The J call may be wrong; the DNA end is better matched by TRBJ2-7. The length of the CDR3 is 14 residues. DNA for the CDR3: TGTGCCTCACGGGCTAGCGGGAGTAGGGATGAGCAGTACTTC. It encodes CASRASGSRDEQYF.

This clonotype was seen a handful of times. The chain employs TRBV29-1 and TRBJ1-2, with D uncertain. CDR1 is SQVTM, CDR2 ANQGSEA, per germline. V was trimmed by 3 bases and J by 8 bases, leaving 13 bases between them. This CDR3 contains 12 residues. The CDR3 coding sequence is TGCAGCGTTGATCAAGGGCCGCGGGGCTACACCTTC. Its protein product is CSVDQGPRGYTF.

This clonotype appeared once. The V call is TRBV7-9, the J call TRBJ2-1, with D perhaps matching TRBD2 (5 bases). Trimming cost V 7 bases and J 2 bases, with 18 bases left between them. CDR3 length: 16 residues. Germline loops: CDR1 SEHNR, CDR2 FQNEAQ (reference sequence). CDR3 protein: CASTLDFQLTYNEQFF. The CDR3, as DNA: TGTGCCAGCACCCTGGACTTCCAACTCACCTACAATGAGCAGTTCTTC.

This clonotype occurred a few times. The chain has TRBV3-1 and TRBJ2-7; 8 bases align to TRBD2. V was clipped by 4 bases and J by 5 bases; unmatched bases: 7. This CDR3 comprises 14 residues. CDR1 and CDR2 from the germline V gene are LGHDT and YNNKEL (reference sequence). The CDR3 sequence: CASSPFGRENEQYF. The CDR3, as DNA: TGTGCCAGCAGCCCCTTCGGGAGGGAGAACGAGCAGTACTTC.

This chain links TRBV6-1 with TRBJ2-1; D might be TRBD2 (6 bases). Germline CDR1 is MNHNS and CDR2 is SASEGT. The V gene lost 2 bases and the J gene lost 0 bases, with 8 bases spanning the gap. The CDR3 totals 15 residues. The CDR3 loop reads CASSEQGGSYNEQFF. The CDR3 DNA reads as TGTGCCAGCAGTGAACAGGGAGGCTCCTACAATGAGCAGTTCTTC.

The table lists this clonotype with a few counts. The chain is built from TRBV6-6 and TRBJ2-1; D tentatively reads TRBD1 or TRBD2 (6 bases each). The CDR3 extends over 15 amino acids. Trimming took 8 bases from V and 10 from J, leaving 24 bases between them. CDR1 MNHNY and CDR2 SVGAGI come from the germline V gene (reference sequence). CDR3 amino acids: CASSGQQGPRGEQFF. The CDR3 bases are TGTGCCAGCTCCGGTCAACAGGGCCCCCGGGGGGAGCAGTTCTTC.

CDR3 nucleotides: TGTGCCAGCAGTCCGTTAGCGCGGGAGGGCCGGGATACGCAGTATTTT. Amino acids: CASSPLAREGRDTQYF. The rearrangement joins TRBV27 to TRBJ2-3; 9 bases map to TRBD2. The CDR3 is 16 residues long. Trimming at V came to 5 bases and at J to 6 bases, leaving 12 bases not matched to a gene. Germline V gives CDR1 MNHEY, CDR2 SMNVEV (reference sequence).

The chain has TRBV20-1 and TRBJ2-7; TRBD2 agrees at 15 bases. V shed 5 bases, J shed 7 bases, and the junction held 6 bases outside the gene matches. Germline-derived CDR1 and CDR2 are DFQATT and SNEGSKA (reference sequence). The CDR3 length is 14 residues. The CDR3 region has the DNA TGCAGTGCTGGACTAGCGGGAGGGCGAAATGAGCAGTACTTC. It translates to CSAGLAGGRNEQYF.

The genes are TRBV7-2 and TRBJ2-4; D ambiguous. V lost 7 bases to trimming and J lost 8 bases, with 9 bases between them. The CDR3 is 11 amino acids. Germline assignment: CDR1 SGHTA and CDR2 FQGNSA. The CDR3 sequence: CASTQVDIQYF. The DNA of the CDR3 is TGTGCCAGCACCCAAGTAGACATTCAGTACTTC.

This clonotype is a singleton in its sample. V gene TRBV5-1 combines with J gene TRBJ2-6; D possibly corresponds to TRBD1 (6 bases). CDR1 and CDR2 (germline): SGHRS, YFSETQ. V gave up 0 bases and J gave up 8 bases, with 12 bases separating them. There are 15 residues in the CDR3. The CDR3 DNA is TGCGCCAGCAGCTTGGACAGGGTTTGGTCCAACGTCCTGACTTTC. Translating gives CASSLDRVWSNVLTF.

This clonotype was recorded a few times. The CDR3 sequence is CASSLGGTASEPFNYEQYF. CDR3 nucleotides: TGTGCCAGCAGCTTAGGCGGGACGGCGAGTGAACCTTTCAACTACGAGCAGTACTTC. The rearrangement uses TRBV7-3 and TRBJ2-7, with D maybe TRBD2 (6 bases). The length of the CDR3 is 19 residues. Between the trimmed V and J ends, which lost 2 bases and 3 bases, there was a span of 26 bases. The germline V gene has CDR1 SGHTA and CDR2 FQGTGA.

This clonotype was observed a few times. CDR3 nucleotide sequence: TGTGCCGCGACAGGGATCGACGGCGAGCAGTACTTC. Translating gives CAATGIDGEQYF. The rearrangement links TRBV28 to TRBJ2-4; 7 bases fit TRBD1. The J call may be in error: the DNA end matches TRBJ2-7 better. Per germline, CDR1 MDHEN and CDR2 SYDVKM. There are 12 residues in the CDR3.

The genes are TRBV10-2 and TRBJ1-2, with D perhaps matching TRBD1 (5 bases). The CDR3 has 13 amino acids. V was shortened by 6 bases and J by 4 bases, with 12 bases between the two germline ends. Germline lookup yields CDR1 WSHSY and CDR2 SAAADI. The CDR3 sequence: CASRKGRSYGYTF. DNA for the CDR3: TGCGCCAGCAGGAAGGGACGCAGCTATGGCTACACCTTC.

The chain links TRBV11-2 to TRBJ2-5; no definite D call. The CDR3 runs 16 residues. Germline V gene lookup returns CDR1 SGHAT and CDR2 FQNNGV. Trimming pared 5 bases from V and 4 bases from J, leaving 20 bases between. CDR3 amino acids: CASSQTRVAAGETQYF. The CDR3, as DNA: TGTGCCAGCAGCCAGACGCGAGTTGCCGCCGGAGAGACCCAGTACTTC. Full variable domain (rest looked up from reference TRBV11-2 and TRBJ2-5): EAGVAQSPRYKIIEKRQSVAFWCNPISGHATLYWYQQILGQGPKLLIQFQNNGVVDDSQLPKDRFSAERLKGVDSTLKIQPAKLEDSAVYLCASSQTRVAAGETQYFGPGTRLLVL.

The rearrangement uses TRBV2 and TRBJ2-1, with 9 bases fitting TRBD2. There are 18 residues in the CDR3. With V trimmed by 6 bases and J by 1 base, 13 bases remained unmatched. The germline gives CDR1 SNHLY, CDR2 FYNNEI. The CDR3 DNA reads TGTGCCAGCAGGGGGATTAGCGGGAGTATTCTTTCCTACAATGAGCAGTTCTTC. Translating gives CASRGISGSILSYNEQFF. The variable domain in full, with the rest retrieved from reference TRBV2 and TRBJ2-1, is EPEVTQTPSHQVTQMGQEVILRCVPISNHLYFYWYRQILGQKVEFLVSFYNNEISEKSEIFDDQFSVERPDGSNFTLKIRSTKLEDSAMYFCASRGISGSILSYNEQFFGPGTRLTVL.

This clonotype was detected a few times. The genes are TRBV5-1 and TRBJ2-3, with D possibly being TRBD2 (5 bases). CDR3 length: 14 amino acids. V dropped 4 bases and J dropped 1 base, with 10 bases sitting between them. CDR1 is SGHRS, CDR2 YFSETQ, per germline. The CDR3 region has the DNA TGCGCCAGCAGCATACCAGCGGGCACAGATACGCAGTATTTT. Amino acids: CASSIPAGTDTQYF.

This clonotype has more than one count but fewer than ten. This chain joins TRBV20-1 and TRBJ2-5; the match to TRBD2 covers 7 bases. The J call is uncertain, as TRBJ2-7 better fits the DNA end. Germline loops: CDR1 DFQATT, CDR2 SNEGSKA (reference sequence). CDR3 length equals 13 residues. Here the CDR3 reads CSARPTSWYEQYF. The CDR3 DNA sequence: TGCAGTGCTAGACCGACTAGCTGGTACGAGCAGTACTTC.